This record concerns one T cell receptor beta chain sequence. Antigen: not known. The entry originates in a study of cytomegalovirus exposure and HLA in healthy donors. Broader study findings: Using a false discovery rate of 0.05, a later analysis showed that 16,000 or so TCR beta sequences were associated with HLA alleles.

Germline V lookup: CDR1 MNHEY, CDR2 SMNVEV (reference sequence). The trim removed 6 bases at V and 3 bases at J, leaving 2 bases unmatched. The CDR3 sequence is 13 residues long. The PCR made use of 60 Vbeta and 13 Jbeta primers. Here immunoSEQ multiplex PCR was the method, and the copy in TCRdb shows in-frame clones only, minus some. Among about 170,000 clones listed, just under 80% were seen once. Input material: PBMCs. This clonotype originated in a woman aged 45-60 years in good health and CMV-seropositive. V and J are TRBV27 and TRBJ2-3; 8 nucleotides align to TRBD2. The CDR3 reads CASRASGTDTQYF. The CDR3 coding sequence is TGTGCCAGCAGGGCTAGCGGGACAGATACGCAGTATTTT.